The rows below give T cell receptor beta chains drawn from one sample of a study of T cells after posttransplantation cyclophosphamide. TCRdb keeps only in-frame clones here, not all; method: immunoSEQ multiplex PCR. The sample consists of some 10,000 clones, around four fifths of them appearing once. Material: PBMCs, obtained about 2,000 days after allogeneic stem cell transplant with posttransplant cyclophosphamide. Receptors were obtained from a female patient aged 50-65 years who received an allogeneic stem cell transplant from a related donor, was CMV-positive, and had no GVHD. Some T cells may be graft donor cells. CDR3s leave out the opening cysteine and the closing phenylalanine or tryptophan. Each record gives: V gene, J gene, CDR3 protein.

TRBV11-2	TRBJ1-1	ASSLDRPGRAF
TRBV18	TRBJ1-5	ASSPTGDSNQPQH
TRBV7-3	TRBJ2-2	ASSPRTSENTGELF
TRBV27	TRBJ2-2	ASSLRGLAGDTGELF
TRBV5-5	TRBJ1-2	ASSLVQANYGYT
TRBV28	TRBJ2-1	ASSYSGSSYNEQF
TRBV19	TRBJ2-3	ASSLESTDTQY
TRBV7-8	TRBJ2-3	ASSGRGASGSESTPDTQY
TRBV5-1	TRBJ2-2	ASSDSRSGGELF
TRBV29-1	TRBJ2-5	SGSGRRETQY
TRBV6-5	TRBJ2-7	ASSYSGSSTYEQY
TRBV15	TRBJ1-2	ATSRRQANYGYT
TRBV14	TRBJ1-4	ASSLRTGGEKLF
TRBV14	TRBJ2-7	ASSRDRVSSYEQY
TRBV4-3	TRBJ2-5	ASSQGLADQETQY